Sample share makes the clone carrying this T cell receptor beta chain medium-sized. Other nucleotide sequences from this sample produce the same CDR3. The source of the sample is a study of identifying expanded T cells in peripheral blood. Looked up from germline, CDR1 is SGHRS and CDR2 is YFSETQ. The CDR3 runs to 15 residues. Trimming left V 3 bases short and J 2 bases short, with 14 bases between. Measured with immunoSEQ multiplex PCR; TCRdb has only the in-frame clones, and not every one. This repertoire shows about 80,000 clones, 88% found once; its top ten account for roughly 19%. This TCR came from a person aged 18 to 70 in good health. This chain connects TRBV5-1 to TRBJ2-5, with D perhaps TRBD1 or TRBD2 (5 bases each). The sample was blood. CDR3 sequence (DNA): TGCGCCAGCAGCTCCACCGGGACCTTGCAAGAGACCCAGTACTTC. Its protein product is CASSSTGTLQETQYF.